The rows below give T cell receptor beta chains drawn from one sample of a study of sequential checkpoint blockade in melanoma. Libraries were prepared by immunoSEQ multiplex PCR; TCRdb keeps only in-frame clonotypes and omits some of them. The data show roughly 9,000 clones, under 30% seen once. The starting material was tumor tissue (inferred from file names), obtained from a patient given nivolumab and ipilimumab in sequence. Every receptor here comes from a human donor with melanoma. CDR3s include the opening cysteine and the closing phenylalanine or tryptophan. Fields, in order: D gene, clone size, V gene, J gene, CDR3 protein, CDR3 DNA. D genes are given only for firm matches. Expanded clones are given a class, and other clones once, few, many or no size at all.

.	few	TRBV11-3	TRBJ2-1	CASSPKGGSNEQFF	TGTGCCAGCAGCCCCAAAGGGGGGAGCAATGAGCAGTTCTTC
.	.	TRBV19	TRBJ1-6	CASSTPGQSYNSPLHF	TGTGCCAGTAGTACACCCGGACAATCCTATAATTCACCCCTCCACTTT
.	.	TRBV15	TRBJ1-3	CATSSLGRGAGNTIYF	TGTGCCACCAGCAGCCTCGGCAGGGGCGCCGGAAACACCATATATTTT
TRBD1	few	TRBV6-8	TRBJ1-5	CASSPNLAQGVNQPQHF	TGTGCCAGCAGTCCCAACCTAGCACAGGGGGTGAATCAGCCCCAGCATTTT
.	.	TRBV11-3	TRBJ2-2	CASSSGSHTGELFF	TGTGCCAGCAGCTCAGGGTCTCACACCGGGGAGCTGTTTTTT
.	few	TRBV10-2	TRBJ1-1	CASSVDSQVMAFF	TGCGCCAGCAGTGTGGACTCTCAAGTGATGGCTTTCTTT
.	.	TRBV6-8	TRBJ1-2	CASSFGHRGYTF	TGTGCCAGCAGTTTCGGACATCGCGGCTACACCTTC
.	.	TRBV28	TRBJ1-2	CASRPGDYGYTF	TGTGCCAGCAGGCCAGGGGACTATGGCTACACCTTC
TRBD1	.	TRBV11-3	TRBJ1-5	CASSAQGGDQPQHF	TGTGCCAGCAGCGCTCAGGGGGGGGATCAGCCCCAGCATTTT
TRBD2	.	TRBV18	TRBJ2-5	CASSTTTSGGQGTQYF	TGTGCCAGCTCAACAACGACTAGCGGGGGCCAAGGGACCCAGTACTTC
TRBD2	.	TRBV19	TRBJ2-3	CASSISSGGTITDTQYF	TGTGCCAGTAGTATTTCCAGCGGGGGGACTATCACAGATACGCAGTATTTT
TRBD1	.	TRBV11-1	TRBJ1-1	CASSSPDRGGRGAFF	TGTGCCAGCAGCTCCCCGGACAGGGGGGGAAGGGGAGCTTTCTTT
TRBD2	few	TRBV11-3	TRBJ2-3	CASSRGGTSGTQYF	TGTGCCAGCAGCCGCGGCGGGACTAGCGGTACGCAGTATTTT
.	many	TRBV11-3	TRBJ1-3	CASSPLFGGQALNTIYF	TGTGCCAGCAGCCCACTCTTTGGGGGGCAGGCGCTTAACACCATATATTTT
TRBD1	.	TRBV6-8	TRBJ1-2	CASRLIRGQRGYTF	TGTGCCAGCAGGCTTATCAGGGGGCAGCGTGGCTACACCTTC
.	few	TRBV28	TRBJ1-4	CASRGADEKLFF	TGTGCCAGCAGGGGGGCGGATGAAAAACTGTTTTTT
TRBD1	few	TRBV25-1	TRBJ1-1	CASTGQGQVAFF	TGTGCCAGCACCGGACAGGGCCAGGTAGCTTTCTTT
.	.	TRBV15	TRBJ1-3	CATSRGQGADTIYF	TGTGCCACCAGCAGAGGCCAGGGAGCGGACACCATATATTTT
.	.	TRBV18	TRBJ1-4	CASSLAGREKLFF	TGTGCCAGCTCACTGGCAGGGCGCGAAAAACTGTTTTTT
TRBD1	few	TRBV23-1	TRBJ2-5	CASSRDRGETQYF	TGCGCCAGCAGCCGAGACAGGGGGGAGACCCAGTACTTC
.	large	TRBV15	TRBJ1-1	CATSRDRQRNTEAFF	TGTGCCACCAGCAGAGATCGACAAAGGAACACTGAAGCTTTCTTT
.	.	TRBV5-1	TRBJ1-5	CASSAGVIGEPQHF	TGCGCCAGCAGCGCCGGCGTGATTGGAGAGCCCCAGCATTTT
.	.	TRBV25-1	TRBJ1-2	CASGRGGRYGYTF	TGTGCCAGCGGAAGAGGGGGTCGGTATGGCTACACCTTC
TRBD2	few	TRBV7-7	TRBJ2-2	CASSPQGLVNTGELFF	TGTGCCAGCAGCCCGCAGGGACTAGTGAACACCGGGGAGCTGTTTTTT
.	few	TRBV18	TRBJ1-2	CASSPGAGSLYGYTF	TGTGCCAGCTCACCAGGGGCAGGGAGCCTCTATGGCTACACCTTC
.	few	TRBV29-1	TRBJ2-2	CSVVPGAKNTGELFF	TGCAGCGTTGTTCCGGGGGCCAAGAACACCGGGGAGCTGTTTTTT
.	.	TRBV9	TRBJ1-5	CASSVSGASNQPQHF	TGTGCCAGCAGCGTATCTGGGGCTAGCAATCAGCCCCAGCATTTT
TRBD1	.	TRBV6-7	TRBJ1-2	CASSSLTGTYGYTF	TGTGCCAGCAGTTCGCTGACAGGGACCTATGGCTACACCTTC
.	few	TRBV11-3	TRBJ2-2	CASSLGGLVINGELFF	TGTGCCAGCAGCTTAGGTGGTCTAGTAATCAACGGGGAGCTGTTTTTT
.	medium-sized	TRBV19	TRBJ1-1	CASSNDGNTEAFF	TGTGCCAGTAGTAACGACGGGAACACTGAAGCTTTCTTT
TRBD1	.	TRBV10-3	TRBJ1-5	CASGQGALQPQHF	TGTGCCAGCGGACAGGGGGCCTTGCAGCCCCAGCATTTT
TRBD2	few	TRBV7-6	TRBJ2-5	CASSLGIGGGSTQYF	TGTGCCAGCAGCTTGGGAATCGGGGGGGGCTCAACCCAGTACTTC
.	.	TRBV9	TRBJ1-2	CASSVNPTDPNYGYTF	TGTGCCAGCAGCGTAAACCCTACCGACCCTAACTATGGCTACACCTTC
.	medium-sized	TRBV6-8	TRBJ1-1	CASTVQLSLPAEAFF	TGTGCCAGCACCGTCCAACTTAGTCTCCCCGCGGAAGCTTTCTTT
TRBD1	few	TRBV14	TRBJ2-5	CASSFWTGVQETQYF	TGTGCCAGCAGCTTCTGGACAGGGGTTCAAGAGACCCAGTACTTC
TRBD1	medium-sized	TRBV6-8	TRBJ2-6	CASYPGGGANVLTF	TGTGCCAGCTACCCAGGGGGTGGGGCCAACGTCCTGACTTTC
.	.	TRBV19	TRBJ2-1	CASSIHTLTGGREQFF	TGTGCCAGTAGTATACATACCTTGACAGGTGGTCGTGAGCAGTTCTTC
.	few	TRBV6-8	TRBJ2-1	CASSFTQGWVQNNEQFF	TGTGCCAGCAGTTTCACGCAGGGCTGGGTCCAAAACAATGAGCAGTTCTTC
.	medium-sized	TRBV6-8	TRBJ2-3	CAIRAGKSTDTQYF	TGTGCCATCAGAGCAGGGAAGAGCACAGATACGCAGTATTTT
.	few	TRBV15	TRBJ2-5	CATSRGGQGQETQYF	TGTGCCACCAGCAGAGGTGGGCAGGGCCAAGAGACCCAGTACTTC